A selection of T cell receptor beta chains follows, all from one sample in a study of cytomegalovirus exposure and HLA in healthy donors. Produced via immunoSEQ multiplex PCR; TCRdb's table is partial and in-frame only. Of some 130,000 clones listed, 70% to 80% were seen once; the top ten hold approximately 2%. Sequenced material: PBMCs. The receptors stem from a man aged 25-45 years in good health and CMV-seronegative. Both conserved end residues are part of each CDR3. D genes are given only for firm matches. The listing skips clone size in some rows; elsewhere it reads once, few, many or a size class.

v_call	j_call	clone_size	cdr3_length	d_call	cdr3_nt	cdr3_aa
TRBV6-4	TRBJ2-5	few	17	TRBD1	TGTGCCAGCAGGAGAAAGCCCGGGACAGGGGGCCGTGGGACCCAGTACTTC	CASRRKPGTGGRGTQYF
TRBV19	TRBJ2-6	NA	14	TRBD1	TGTGCCAGTACACAGGGGGCCGGGGCCAACGTCCTGACTTTC	CASTQGAGANVLTF
TRBV28	TRBJ2-2	NA	19	NA	TGTGCCAGCAGTTTGAGGTCGAGGGGGCTAGCGCCTAACACCGGGGAGCTGTTTTTT	CASSLRSRGLAPNTGELFF
TRBV29-1	TRBJ2-3	NA	18	TRBD2	TGCAGCGTTGAACCACCCCTAGCGGGAGGGAGTGTGACAGATACGCAGTATTTT	CSVEPPLAGGSVTDTQYF
TRBV5-1	TRBJ2-3	NA	17	TRBD2	TGCGCCAGCAGCCCGGGGGTGGCTAGCGGGAGTAAAGATACGCAGTATTTT	CASSPGVASGSKDTQYF
TRBV5-1	TRBJ2-7	NA	15	NA	TGCGCCAGCAGCTTGGATTGGACAGCGTTTAAGGAGCAGTACTTC	CASSLDWTAFKEQYF
TRBV7-3	TRBJ2-1	NA	18	NA	TGTGCCAGCAGCTTAACGCCCCCTGGGCGGGGCCTCTACAATGAGCAGTTCTTC	CASSLTPPGRGLYNEQFF
TRBV6-6	TRBJ1-5	NA	14	TRBD1	TGTGCCAGCAGCCTCGACAGGGGGCCTCAGCCCCAGCATTTT	CASSLDRGPQPQHF
TRBV25-1	TRBJ2-3	once	13	NA	TGTGCCAGCAGTGCCGGAGCCACAGATACGCAGTATTTT	CASSAGATDTQYF
TRBV30	TRBJ2-3	NA	16	TRBD1	TGTGCCTGGAGTGTCCGGGGACAGGGGCATTTAGATACGCAGTATTTT	CAWSVRGQGHLDTQYF
TRBV7-2	TRBJ2-7	NA	15	TRBD2	TGTGCCAGCAGTCTCGGGACTAGCGGTCCCTACGAGCAGTACTTC	CASSLGTSGPYEQYF
TRBV7-8	TRBJ2-3	NA	11	NA	TGTGCCAGCAGCCTCACAGATACGCAGTATTTT	CASSLTDTQYF
TRBV21-1	TRBJ2-7	few	15	NA	TGTGCCAGCCCGGTTGGGGACAGAAACACCTACGAGCAGTACTTC	CASPVGDRNTYEQYF
TRBV19	TRBJ2-2	NA	16	TRBD2	TGTGCCAGTAGCCCTTCGGGGGGAAGTAACACCGGGGAGCTGTTTTTT	CASSPSGGSNTGELFF
TRBV2	TRBJ2-7	NA	11	NA	TGTGCCAGCGTGGGCTCCAACGAGCAGTACTTC	CASVGSNEQYF
TRBV4-1	TRBJ2-4	NA	20	TRBD2	TGCGCCAGCAGCCAAGAGTGGGGACTAGCGGGAGAGCGAGCCAAAAACATTCAGTACTTC	CASSQEWGLAGERAKNIQYF
TRBV11-2	TRBJ2-7	NA	13	NA	TGTGCCAGCAGCTTAGGGCGACTAGTAGAGCAGTACTTC	CASSLGRLVEQYF
TRBV30	TRBJ1-5	NA	13	NA	TGTGCCTGGAGTGTCAGGGCTAGTCAGCCCCAGCATTTT	CAWSVRASQPQHF
TRBV2	TRBJ1-3	NA	15	NA	TGTGCCAGCAGTGTACAGGGCCTCTCTGGAAACACCATATATTTT	CASSVQGLSGNTIYF
TRBV10-2	TRBJ1-2	NA	16	TRBD1	TGCGCCAGCAGTGAGTCACCCGAACAGGGGGCGTATGGCTACACCTTC	CASSESPEQGAYGYTF
TRBV19	TRBJ2-3	NA	14	TRBD1	TGTGCCAGTAGTAGGACAGGGGGCATGGATACGCAGTATTTT	CASSRTGGMDTQYF
TRBV9	TRBJ2-1	NA	15	NA	TGTGCCAGCAGCGTAGGAGGGATCACCTACAATGAGCAGTTCTTC	CASSVGGITYNEQFF
TRBV6-6	TRBJ1-1	NA	14	NA	TGTGCCAGCAGTTACACGGCTGGGGGCTATGAAGCTTTCTTT	CASSYTAGGYEAFF
TRBV19	TRBJ2-5	NA	13	NA	TGTGCCAGTAGTACGAGACGGGAAGAGACCCAGTACTTC	CASSTRREETQYF
TRBV6-5	TRBJ1-2	NA	14	NA	TGTGCCAGCAACCCCGGGGCGGGAGCGTATGGCTACACCTTC	CASNPGAGAYGYTF